Listed below are T cell receptor beta chains from one sample, sequenced in a study of T cell repertoires in cytomegalovirus infection. TCRdb re-derived calls from the reads in MiXCR, one entry per CDR3 protein. The sample consists of about 530,000 distinct CDR3 sequences, less than 30% of them appearing once. The material sequenced was PBMCs. Receptor source: a human donor in good health (CMV status not recorded). Some clones in this sample may be carry-over from other donors' samples. Both conserved end residues are part of each CDR3. The D gene is left open where the match is weak. Size is omitted from some rows. Given values are once, few, many or a class for expanded clones.

>TRBJ2-4|TRBV12-3/TRBV12-4|NA|TRBD2
CASSSAGDWAIAKNIQYF
TGTGCCAGCAGTTCCGCGGGGGATTGGGCAATAGCCAAAAACATTCAGTACTTC
>TRBJ1-2|TRBV29-1|NA|TRBD1
CSVENPGQLYGYTF
TGCAGCGTCGAGAATCCGGGACAGCTCTATGGCTACACCTTC
>TRBJ2-7|TRBV7-2|many|TRBD1
CASSLGQGAYEQYF
TGTGCCAGCAGCTTAGGACAGGGGGCCTACGAGCAGTACTTC
>TRBJ1-4|TRBV7-2|many|TRBD1
CASSLDPGQGIGEKLFF
TGTGCCAGCAGCTTGGATCCGGGACAGGGTATCGGTGAAAAACTGTTTTTT
>TRBJ2-7|TRBV28|once|TRBD1
CASSQGTGGGYEQYF
TGTGCCAGCAGTCAGGGGACAGGGGGCGGCTACGAGCAGTACTTC
>TRBJ1-4|TRBV11-2|NA|NA
CASSPTGGSNEKLFF
TGTGCCAGCAGCCCGACGGGCGGAAGTAATGAAAAACTGTTTTTT
>TRBJ2-1|TRBV27|NA|TRBD1
CVTGRTGGRNEQFF
TGTGTCACAGGAAGGACAGGGGGTAGGAATGAGCAGTTCTTC
>TRBJ1-1|TRBV11-3|NA|NA
CASSLDLAGGGTEAFF
TGTGCCAGCAGCTTAGATCTGGCGGGGGGCGGCACTGAAGCTTTCTTT
>TRBJ1-6|TRBV20-1|NA|NA
CSARDRRRGGSPLHF
TGCAGTGCTAGAGATCGACGTAGGGGTGGTTCACCCCTCCACTTT
>TRBJ2-3|TRBV4-3|few|NA
CASSQEPPSTGGPDTQYF
TGCGCCAGCAGCCAAGAGCCCCCGTCCACCGGTGGCCCAGATACGCAGTATTTT
>TRBJ2-3|TRBV7-8|NA|NA
CASRRDTSGIDTQYF
TGTGCCAGCCGCCGGGACACGAGTGGTATAGATACGCAGTATTTT
>TRBJ1-2|TRBV6-6|few|NA
CASSYMGTPYGYTF
TGTGCCAGCAGTTACATGGGGACCCCCTATGGCTACACCTTC
>TRBJ1-5|TRBV7-8|few|NA
CASRLVASSNQPQHF
TGTGCCAGCAGACTAGTGGCCTCTAGCAATCAGCCCCAGCATTTT
>TRBJ2-2|TRBV7-3|NA|TRBD1
CASSLKGQRAGELFF
TGTGCCAGCAGCTTAAAGGGACAGAGGGCCGGGGAGCTGTTTTTT
>TRBJ2-2|TRBV7-2|many|TRBD2
CASSPRPAAGGGGELFF
TGTGCCAGCAGCCCCCGACCCGCGGCGGGAGGGGGCGGGGAGCTGTTTTTT
>TRBJ1-1|TRBV27|NA|NA
CAIPPRGIRDAEAFF
TGTGCCATCCCCCCGAGAGGGATCCGGGACGCTGAAGCTTTCTTT
>TRBJ2-3|TRBV7-9|NA|NA
CASSQEIDTQYF
TGTGCCAGCAGCCAGGAAATAGATACGCAGTATTTT
>TRBJ1-6|TRBV2|once|TRBD1
CASRGQGRNSPLHF
TGTGCCAGCAGGGGACAGGGAAGAAACTCACCCCTCCACTTT
>TRBJ2-5|TRBV7-2|few|TRBD2
CASSSQRGPAETQYF
TGTGCCAGCAGCAGTCAGCGGGGTCCGGCGGAGACCCAGTACTTC
>TRBJ2-3|TRBV6-2/TRBV6-3|NA|TRBD1
CASNQQGADTQYF
TGTGCCAGCAATCAACAGGGGGCAGATACGCAGTATTTT